The rows below give T cell receptor beta chains drawn from one sample of a study of blood T cell repertoires in COVID-19. The table came from immunoSEQ multiplex PCR; TCRdb's copy has only in-frame clones and leaves some out. Altogether 150,000 to 200,000 clones are present, around 83% being singletons, with the ten largest covering approximately 1.4%. The specimen sequenced was peripheral blood. The origin of the receptors is a human donor in a cohort sampled during active COVID-19. CDR3s include the opening cysteine and the closing phenylalanine or tryptophan. A D gene is named only where the DNA matches it firmly. Some rows have no size entry. The others give once, few or many, or a class for an expanded clone.

size: .
J: TRBJ1-3
D: TRBD1
V: TRBV7-2
CDR3: CASSRGTGSGNTIYF
DNA: TGTGCCAGCAGCAGAGGGACAGGCTCTGGAAACACCATATATTTT

size: .
J: TRBJ2-1
D: TRBD1
V: TRBV25-1
CDR3: CASSDIRDRARKNEQFF
DNA: TGTGCCAGCAGTGATATCCGTGACAGGGCGAGGAAAAATGAGCAGTTCTTC

size: .
J: TRBJ1-6
D: .
V: TRBV6-5
CDR3: CASSYSRNSPLHF
DNA: TGTGCCAGCAGTTACTCGAGGAATTCACCCCTCCACTTT

size: .
J: TRBJ2-7
D: .
V: TRBV4-3
CDR3: CASSQGIGVTYEQYF
DNA: TGCGCCAGCAGCCAAGGAATAGGGGTGACCTACGAGCAGTACTTC

size: .
J: TRBJ2-2
D: .
V: TRBV27
CDR3: CASSFTVITGELFF
DNA: TGTGCCAGCAGTTTCACAGTAATTACCGGGGAGCTGTTTTTT

size: .
J: TRBJ2-5
D: .
V: TRBV21-1
CDR3: CASSAGASSETQYF
DNA: TGTGCCAGCAGCGCGGGGGCGAGTTCGGAGACCCAGTACTTC

size: .
J: TRBJ2-7
D: .
V: TRBV27
CDR3: CASSLGARGPYEQYF
DNA: TGTGCCAGCAGCTTGGGGGCCAGAGGCCCCTACGAGCAGTACTTC

size: .
J: TRBJ2-7
D: TRBD1
V: TRBV7-6
CDR3: CASSPDGTVSYEQYF
DNA: TGTGCCAGCAGTCCAGACGGGACAGTCTCCTACGAGCAGTACTTC

size: .
J: TRBJ2-3
D: TRBD2
V: TRBV9
CDR3: CASSLHPGLAGGQDTQYF
DNA: TGTGCCAGCAGCCTCCACCCGGGGCTAGCGGGGGGGCAAGATACGCAGTATTTT

size: .
J: TRBJ2-2
D: .
V: TRBV7-9
CDR3: CASSLGGIDTGELFF
DNA: TGTGCCAGCAGCTTAGGAGGGATAGACACCGGGGAGCTGTTTTTT

size: .
J: TRBJ1-2
D: .
V: TRBV3-1/TRBV3-2
CDR3: CASSSTGTPGGYGYTF
DNA: TGTGCCAGCAGTAGTACCGGGACGCCGGGGGGGTATGGCTACACCTTC

size: few
J: TRBJ2-7
D: TRBD1
V: TRBV12-3/TRBV12-4
CDR3: CASSGDREQYF
DNA: TGTGCCAGCAGCGGGGACAGGGAGCAGTACTTC

size: .
J: TRBJ1-2
D: .
V: TRBV19
CDR3: CASSHSGVPYGYTF
DNA: TGTGCCAGTAGCCATTCGGGGGTCCCCTATGGCTACACCTTC

size: .
J: TRBJ1-4
D: .
V: TRBV29-1
CDR3: CSVGGRINEKLFF
DNA: TGCAGCGTCGGAGGACGGATTAATGAAAAACTGTTTTTT

size: once
J: TRBJ1-1
D: .
V: TRBV18
CDR3: CASSPRENTEAFF
DNA: TGTGCCAGCTCACCACGAGAGAACACTGAAGCTTTCTTT

size: .
J: TRBJ1-1
D: .
V: TRBV5-6
CDR3: CASSVTHRVPAFF
DNA: TGTGCCAGCAGCGTAACACACAGGGTTCCGGCTTTCTTT

size: .
J: TRBJ1-1
D: .
V: TRBV19
CDR3: CASSNINSPPRDTEAFF
DNA: TGTGCCAGTAGTAACATAAACAGTCCCCCGAGGGACACTGAAGCTTTCTTT

size: .
J: TRBJ2-1
D: .
V: TRBV24-1
CDR3: CATSDSRGSYNEQFF
DNA: TGTGCCACCAGTGATTCCCGGGGGTCCTACAATGAGCAGTTCTTC

size: .
J: TRBJ1-4
D: .
V: TRBV10-1
CDR3: CASSAGLTGKVATNEKLFF
DNA: TGCGCCAGCAGTGCCGGCTTGACAGGAAAAGTTGCAACTAATGAAAAACTGTTTTTT

size: few
J: TRBJ2-1
D: TRBD2
V: TRBV11-2
CDR3: CASSLGAGVGEQFF
DNA: TGTGCCAGCAGCTTAGGGGCGGGAGTTGGCGAGCAGTTCTTC

size: .
J: TRBJ1-1
D: .
V: TRBV10-3
CDR3: CAIRLGLIGTEAFF
DNA: TGTGCCATCAGGTTGGGCCTTATTGGTACTGAAGCTTTCTTT

size: few
J: TRBJ2-2
D: .
V: TRBV2
CDR3: CASSANSLAPGELFF
DNA: TGTGCCAGCAGTGCGAACAGCCTCGCGCCCGGGGAGCTGTTTTTT

size: .
J: TRBJ2-7
D: TRBD1
V: TRBV5-6
CDR3: CASSLGPGQGAYEQYF
DNA: TGTGCCAGCAGCTTGGGTCCGGGACAGGGGGCTTACGAGCAGTACTTC

size: .
J: TRBJ2-7
D: .
V: TRBV3-1/TRBV3-2
CDR3: CASSQSQGGYEQYF
DNA: TGTGCCAGCAGCCAATCCCAGGGTGGATACGAGCAGTACTTC

size: .
J: TRBJ1-1
D: .
V: TRBV6-6
CDR3: CASSNPKPVAEAFF
DNA: TGTGCCAGCAGCAATCCGAAACCGGTGGCTGAAGCTTTCTTT

size: .
J: TRBJ2-5
D: TRBD2
V: TRBV6-2/TRBV6-3
CDR3: CASSYSSGRTNQETQYF
DNA: TGTGCCAGCAGTTACTCTAGCGGGAGGACTAACCAAGAGACCCAGTACTTC

size: .
J: TRBJ1-1
D: .
V: TRBV10-2
CDR3: CASSVGVEAFF
DNA: TGCGCCAGCAGTGTGGGCGTTGAAGCTTTCTTT

size: .
J: TRBJ1-2
D: TRBD1
V: TRBV3-1/TRBV3-2
CDR3: CASSQGQGCLDGYTF
DNA: TGTGCCAGCAGCCAAGGACAGGGGTGTTTGGATGGCTACACCTTC

size: .
J: TRBJ2-5
D: .
V: TRBV10-1
CDR3: CASSEMTGRRETQYF
DNA: TGCGCCAGCAGTGAAATGACAGGGAGGAGGGAGACCCAGTACTTC

size: .
J: TRBJ2-7
D: .
V: TRBV3-1/TRBV3-2
CDR3: CASSPGGICTYEQYF
DNA: TGTGCCAGCAGCCCCGGCGGGATATGTACGTACGAGCAGTACTTC

size: .
J: TRBJ2-6
D: .
V: TRBV2
CDR3: CASSAGTGNAGANVLTF
DNA: TGTGCCAGCAGTGCGGGAACAGGGAATGCTGGGGCCAACGTCCTGACTTTC

size: .
J: TRBJ2-5
D: .
V: TRBV27
CDR3: CASRLDRSETQYF
DNA: TGTGCCAGCAGATTGGACAGATCGGAGACCCAGTACTTC

size: .
J: TRBJ1-4
D: .
V: TRBV7-9
CDR3: CASSLGWGPATNEKLFF
DNA: TGTGCCAGCAGCTTAGGATGGGGGCCTGCAACTAATGAAAAACTGTTTTTT

size: .
J: TRBJ2-7
D: TRBD1
V: TRBV5-6
CDR3: CASWGWGQGMASYEQYF
DNA: TGTGCCAGCTGGGGGTGGGGACAGGGGATGGCCTCCTACGAGCAGTACTTC

size: .
J: TRBJ2-1
D: TRBD2
V: TRBV6-5
CDR3: CASRERGSSYNEQFF
DNA: TGTGCCAGCAGGGAGCGGGGAAGCTCCTACAATGAGCAGTTCTTC

size: .
J: TRBJ1-1
D: .
V: TRBV6-2/TRBV6-3
CDR3: CASSTAHQGFGTEAFF
DNA: TGTGCCAGCAGTACTGCCCACCAGGGGTTCGGCACTGAAGCTTTCTTT

size: .
J: TRBJ2-1
D: .
V: TRBV11-2
CDR3: CASSPAERSYNEQFF
DNA: TGTGCCAGCAGCCCCGCGGAGCGCTCCTACAATGAGCAGTTCTTC

size: .
J: TRBJ2-7
D: TRBD2
V: TRBV9
CDR3: CASSSGLAGVEQYF
DNA: TGTGCCAGCAGCTCGGGACTAGCGGGAGTAGAGCAGTACTTC

size: few
J: TRBJ1-5
D: .
V: TRBV28
CDR3: CASSLVGDISNQPQHF
DNA: TGTGCCAGCAGCCTTGTGGGGGACATTAGCAATCAGCCCCAGCATTTT

size: once
J: TRBJ1-1
D: .
V: TRBV7-3
CDR3: CASSLTREGEAFF
DNA: TGTGCCAGCAGCTTAACCAGGGAGGGTGAAGCTTTCTTT

size: few
J: TRBJ2-1
D: TRBD2
V: TRBV12-5
CDR3: CASARDSGKDEQFF
DNA: TGTGCTAGTGCCCGAGATAGCGGGAAGGATGAGCAGTTCTTC

size: .
J: TRBJ2-3
D: TRBD1
V: TRBV27
CDR3: CASSSGTGVADTQYF
DNA: TGTGCCAGCAGCTCCGGGACAGGGGTCGCAGATACGCAGTATTTT

size: .
J: TRBJ2-2
D: .
V: TRBV27
CDR3: CASSLGHTGELFF
DNA: TGTGCCAGCAGTCTGGGGCACACCGGGGAGCTGTTTTTT

size: .
J: TRBJ1-5
D: TRBD1
V: TRBV5-1
CDR3: CASSPTGDHSNQPQHF
DNA: TGCGCCAGCAGCCCGACAGGGGATCATAGCAATCAGCCCCAGCATTTT

size: .
J: TRBJ1-5
D: TRBD1
V: TRBV6-2/TRBV6-3
CDR3: CASSPLGQGFSNQPQHF
DNA: TGTGCCAGCAGTCCCCTGGGACAGGGATTTAGCAATCAGCCCCAGCATTTT

size: .
J: TRBJ2-7
D: .
V: TRBV7-2
CDR3: CASSAGDIREQYF
DNA: TGTGCCAGCAGCGCCGGGGACATTCGCGAGCAGTACTTC

size: .
J: TRBJ1-4
D: TRBD1
V: TRBV18
CDR3: CASSPDRANEKLFF
DNA: TGTGCCAGCTCACCCGACAGGGCAAATGAAAAACTGTTTTTT

size: .
J: TRBJ2-7
D: .
V: TRBV7-9
CDR3: CASSPKATVHEQYF
DNA: TGTGCCAGCAGCCCAAAGGCGACAGTCCACGAGCAGTACTTC

size: .
J: TRBJ2-5
D: TRBD1
V: TRBV2
CDR3: CASSRQGAMETQYF
DNA: TGTGCCAGCAGTCGACAGGGGGCGATGGAGACCCAGTACTTC

size: few
J: TRBJ1-2
D: .
V: TRBV7-9
CDR3: CASSLETSPYGYTF
DNA: TGTGCCAGCAGCTTAGAAACATCTCCCTATGGCTACACCTTC

size: .
J: TRBJ2-1
D: .
V: TRBV9
CDR3: CASSVSWAGANEQFF
DNA: TGTGCCAGCAGCGTAAGTTGGGCGGGGGCCAATGAGCAGTTCTTC

size: .
J: TRBJ1-5
D: TRBD1
V: TRBV7-2
CDR3: CASSLLPGQGGQPQHF
DNA: TGTGCCAGCAGCCTCTTACCGGGACAGGGGGGGCAGCCCCAGCATTTT

size: few
J: TRBJ2-7
D: TRBD2
V: TRBV11-2
CDR3: CASSFIAGSSYEQYF
DNA: TGTGCCAGCAGTTTCATAGCGGGGAGCTCCTACGAGCAGTACTTC

size: once
J: TRBJ1-1
D: .
V: TRBV5-1
CDR3: CASSFSGNTEAFF
DNA: TGCGCCAGCAGCTTCTCAGGGAACACTGAAGCTTTCTTT

size: few
J: TRBJ2-7
D: TRBD2
V: TRBV10-1
CDR3: CASSRTAGGSYEQYF
DNA: TGCGCCAGCAGCCGGACAGCGGGAGGCTCCTACGAGCAGTACTTC

size: .
J: TRBJ2-1
D: TRBD2
V: TRBV30
CDR3: CAWSVLGTSGTYSYNEQFF
DNA: TGTGCCTGGAGTGTACTCGGGACTAGCGGGACGTACTCCTACAATGAGCAGTTCTTC

size: once
J: TRBJ1-2
D: TRBD1
V: TRBV18
CDR3: CASSQSDRTYGYTF
DNA: TGTGCCAGCTCACAATCGGACAGGACCTATGGCTACACCTTC

size: .
J: TRBJ2-7
D: .
V: TRBV6-6
CDR3: CASSYLLGSSPDF
DNA: TGTGCCAGCAGTTACCTCCTCGGGTCCAGCCCGGACTTC

size: .
J: TRBJ1-1
D: .
V: TRBV7-9
CDR3: CASSHRVDEAFF
DNA: TGTGCCAGCAGCCACAGGGTTGATGAAGCTTTCTTT

size: .
J: TRBJ2-5
D: .
V: TRBV15
CDR3: CATSREPTGKETQYF
DNA: TGTGCCACCAGCAGAGAACCTACAGGGAAAGAGACCCAGTACTTC